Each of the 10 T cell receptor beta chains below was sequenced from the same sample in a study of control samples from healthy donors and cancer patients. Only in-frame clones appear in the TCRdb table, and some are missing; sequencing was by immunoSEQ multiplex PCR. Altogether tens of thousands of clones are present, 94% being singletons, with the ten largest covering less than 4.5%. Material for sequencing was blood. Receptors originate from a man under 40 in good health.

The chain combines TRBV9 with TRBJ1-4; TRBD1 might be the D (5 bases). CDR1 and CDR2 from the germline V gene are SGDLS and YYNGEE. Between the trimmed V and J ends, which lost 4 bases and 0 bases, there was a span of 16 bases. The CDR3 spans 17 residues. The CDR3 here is CASSFTTRQTTNEKLFF. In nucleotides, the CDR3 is TGTGCCAGCAGCTTTACCACACGACAGACAACTAATGAAAAACTGTTTTTT.

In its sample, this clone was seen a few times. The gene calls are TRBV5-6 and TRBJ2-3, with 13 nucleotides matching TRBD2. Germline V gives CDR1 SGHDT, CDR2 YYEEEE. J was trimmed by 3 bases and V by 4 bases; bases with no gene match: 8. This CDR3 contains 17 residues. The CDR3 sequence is CASSHTSGGAGTDTQYF. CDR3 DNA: TGTGCCAGCAGCCACACTAGCGGGGGGGCCGGGACAGATACGCAGTATTTT.

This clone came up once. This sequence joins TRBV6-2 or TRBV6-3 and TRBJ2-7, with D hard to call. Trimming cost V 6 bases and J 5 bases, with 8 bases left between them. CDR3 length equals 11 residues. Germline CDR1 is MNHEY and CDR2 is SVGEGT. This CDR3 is CASSSYDEQYF. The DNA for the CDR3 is TGTGCCAGCAGCTCTTACGACGAGCAGTACTTC.

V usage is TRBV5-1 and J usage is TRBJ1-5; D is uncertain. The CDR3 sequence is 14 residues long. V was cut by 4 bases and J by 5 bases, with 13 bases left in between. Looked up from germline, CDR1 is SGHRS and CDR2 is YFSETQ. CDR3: CASSPGGVDQPQHF. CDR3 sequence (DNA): TGCGCCAGCAGCCCCGGTGGAGTGGATCAGCCCCAGCATTTT.

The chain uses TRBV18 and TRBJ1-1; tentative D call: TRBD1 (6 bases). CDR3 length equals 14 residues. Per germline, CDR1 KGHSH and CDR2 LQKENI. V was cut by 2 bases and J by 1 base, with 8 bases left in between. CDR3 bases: TGTGCCAGCTCACCAGTCAGGGGGAACACTGAAGCTTTCTTT. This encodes CASSPVRGNTEAFF. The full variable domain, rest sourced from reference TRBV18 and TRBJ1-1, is NAGVMQNPRHLVRRRGQEARLRCSPMKGHSHVYWYRQLPEEGLKFMVYLQKENIIDESGMPKERFSAEFPKEGPSILRIQQVVRGDSAAYFCASSPVRGNTEAFFGQGTRLTVV.

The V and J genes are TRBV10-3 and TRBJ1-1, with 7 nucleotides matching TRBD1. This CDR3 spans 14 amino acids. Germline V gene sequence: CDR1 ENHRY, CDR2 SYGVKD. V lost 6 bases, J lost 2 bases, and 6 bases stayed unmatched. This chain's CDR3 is CAIRAGTDNTEAFF. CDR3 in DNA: TGTGCCATCAGGGCCGGGACAGATAACACTGAAGCTTTCTTT.

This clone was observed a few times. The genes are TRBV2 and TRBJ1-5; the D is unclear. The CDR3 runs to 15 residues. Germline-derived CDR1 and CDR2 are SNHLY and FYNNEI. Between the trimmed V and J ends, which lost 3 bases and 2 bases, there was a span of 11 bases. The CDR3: CASSEEGSGNQPQHF. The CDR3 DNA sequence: TGTGCCAGCAGTGAGGAGGGATCTGGCAATCAGCCCCAGCATTTT. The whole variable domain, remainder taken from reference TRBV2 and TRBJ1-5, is EPEVTQTPSHQVTQMGQEVILRCVPISNHLYFYWYRQILGQKVEFLVSFYNNEISEKSEIFDDQFSVERPDGSNFTLKIRSTKLEDSAMYFCASSEEGSGNQPQHFGDGTRLSIL.

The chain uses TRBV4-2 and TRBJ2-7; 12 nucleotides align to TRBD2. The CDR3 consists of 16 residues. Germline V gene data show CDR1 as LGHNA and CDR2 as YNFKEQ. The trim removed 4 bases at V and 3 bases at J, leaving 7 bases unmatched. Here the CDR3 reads CASSPRASGRDYEQYF. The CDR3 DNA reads TGTGCCAGCAGCCCTCGGGCTAGCGGGAGGGACTACGAGCAGTACTTC.

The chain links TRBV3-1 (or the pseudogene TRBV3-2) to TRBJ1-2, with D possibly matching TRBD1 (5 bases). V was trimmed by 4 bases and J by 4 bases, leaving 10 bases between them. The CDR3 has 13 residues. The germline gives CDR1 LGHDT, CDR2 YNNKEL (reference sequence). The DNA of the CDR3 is TGTGCCAGCAGCCCGCAGGGACCCTATGGCTACACCTTC. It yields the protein CASSPQGPYGYTF.

The CDR3 region has the DNA TGCGCCAGCAGCCAAGGTTTTTCAGGATGGACTGAAGCTTTCTTT. Residues: CASSQGFSGWTEAFF. The V gene is TRBV4-3, the J gene TRBJ1-1; D gene ambiguous. Germline values: CDR1 LGHNA, CDR2 YSLEER. The CDR3 extends over 15 amino acids. V lost 1 base and J lost 5, with 14 bases in between.